The 26 T cell receptor beta chains below all came from one sample that was sequenced in a study of cytomegalovirus exposure and HLA in healthy donors. PCR amplification relied on 60 Vbeta primers (plus 13 Jbeta primers). TCRdb keeps only in-frame clones here, not all; method: immunoSEQ multiplex PCR. The sample has over 150,000 clones, roughly 85% seen once. The sample comprised PBMCs. These receptors came from a man aged 40-55 years in good health and CMV-seronegative.

This chain links TRBV7-8 with TRBJ2-5, with 8 bases lining up with TRBD1. The CDR3 contains 16 residues. CDR1 is SGHVS, CDR2 FQNEAQ, per germline. Trimming at V came to 0 bases and at J to 5 bases, leaving 8 bases not matched to a gene. The CDR3 loop reads CASSLAYRTGSETQYF. In nucleotides, the CDR3 is TGTGCCAGCAGCTTAGCATATCGGACAGGGTCGGAGACCCAGTACTTC.

This clone appeared a single time. The gene calls are TRBV28 and TRBJ2-7, with a tentative D call TRBD1 (6 bases). Deletions cut 5 bases from V and 3 bases from J, with 17 bases between. This CDR3 is 15 amino acids long. Germline loops: CDR1 MDHEN, CDR2 SYDVKM. The CDR3 sequence is CASSMAQGPYYEQYF. CDR3 nucleotides: TGTGCCAGCAGTATGGCGCAGGGGCCCTACTACGAGCAGTACTTC.

The rearrangement links TRBV7-8 to TRBJ1-3, with D possibly matching TRBD1 (5 bases). The germline gives CDR1 SGHVS, CDR2 FQNEAQ. V was clipped by 1 base and J by 0 bases, with 13 bases between them. The CDR3 is made up of 17 amino acids. In DNA form, the CDR3 reads TGTGCCAGCAGCTTAGGCTGGGGCCACAACTCTGGAAACACCATATATTTT. Translated: CASSLGWGHNSGNTIYF. Variable domain in full (rest from reference TRBV7-8 and TRBJ1-3): GAGVSQSPRYKVAKRGQDVALRCDPISGHVSLFWYQQALGQGPEFLTYFQNEAQLDKSGLPSDRFFAERPEGSVSTLKIQRTQQEDSAVYLCASSLGWGHNSGNTIYFGEGSWLTVV.

The chain joins TRBV4-1 to TRBJ2-2; D unclear. In germline, CDR1 is MGHRA, CDR2 YSYEKL. The CDR3 consists of 14 residues. V was trimmed by 1 base and J by 7 bases, leaving 10 bases between them. CDR3 coding DNA: TGCGCCAGCAGCCAAGGCGGAGATTTCGGGGAGCTGTTTTTT. This translates into CASSQGGDFGELFF.

The chain has TRBV18 and TRBJ2-3; the match to TRBD2 covers 8 bases. The germline CDR1 and CDR2 sequences are KGHSH and LQKENI. The ends lost 0 bases at V and 4 bases at J; junction bases unmatched: 9. This CDR3 has 17 amino acids. The CDR3 DNA sequence: TGTGCCAGCTCACCACCGGGCAGCGGGAGAGGGTCAGATACGCAGTATTTT. Encoded protein: CASSPPGSGRGSDTQYF.

This rearrangement joins TRBV30 to TRBJ2-3; 7 bases agree with TRBD2. Trimming cost V 1 base and J 1 base; bases outside gene matches: 5. The CDR3 runs 15 residues. Germline-derived CDR1 and CDR2 are GTSNPN and SVGIG (reference sequence). The CDR3 sequence: CAWSATGGGTDTQYF. CDR3 DNA sequence: TGTGCCTGGAGTGCCACGGGGGGTGGCACAGATACGCAGTATTTT.

V and J are TRBV2 and TRBJ2-2, with D tentatively TRBD2 (6 bases). Germline V gene data show CDR1 as SNHLY and CDR2 as FYNNEI. Deletions cut 7 bases from V and 1 base from J, with 16 bases between. The CDR3 is 16 residues long. The CDR3 reads CASIAEGGKNTGELFF. The DNA of the CDR3 is TGTGCCAGCATCGCCGAGGGCGGGAAGAACACCGGGGAGCTGTTTTTT.

V and J are TRBV18 and TRBJ2-1; tentatively, D is TRBD2 (7 bases). Germline lookup yields CDR1 KGHSH and CDR2 LQKENI. The CDR3 has 13 amino acids. Deletions cut 3 bases from V and 6 bases from J, with 9 bases between. The CDR3 bases are TGTGCCAGCTCACCGGGAGGGGGCAATGAGCAGTTCTTC. Translating gives CASSPGGGNEQFF.

The chain uses TRBV18 and TRBJ1-1; a possible D gene is TRBD1 (5 bases). V lost 5 bases and J lost 4, with 17 bases in between. CDR1 and CDR2 (germline): KGHSH, LQKENI. CDR3 size: 15 residues. DNA of the CDR3: TGTGCCAGCTCATCACAGGTTACGGCGGGCACTGAAGCTTTCTTT. Residues: CASSSQVTAGTEAFF.

The chain uses TRBV6-6 and TRBJ2-7; TRBD2 might be the D (5 bases). Trimming took 5 bases from V and 5 from J, leaving 10 bases between them. The CDR3 length is 12 residues. Germline loops: CDR1 MNHNY, CDR2 SVGAGI (reference sequence). CDR3 loop: CASSRDYNEQYF. The CDR3 nucleotides are TGTGCCAGCAGTCGAGACTACAACGAGCAGTACTTC.

This clone was seen only once. The chain couples TRBV11-2 to TRBJ2-5; possibly TRBD2 for D (6 bases). The DNA end lines up better with TRBJ2-7; the J call may be wrong. This CDR3 comprises 14 residues. Per germline, CDR1 SGHAT and CDR2 FQNNGV. DNA of the CDR3: TGTGCCAGCAGCTCGGGGGACGAAGGCTACGAGCAGTACTTC. The encoded protein is CASSSGDEGYEQYF.

The chain carries TRBV5-1 and TRBJ1-3; the match to TRBD1 covers 9 bases. The V gene end was trimmed by 4 bases and the J gene end by 0 bases; junction bases not matched to a gene: 8. This CDR3 is built from 17 residues. From germline, CDR1 is SGHRS and CDR2 YFSETQ. The CDR3 reads CASSRGDRASSGNTIYF. Here the CDR3 DNA reads TGCGCCAGCAGCCGAGGGGACAGGGCAAGCTCTGGAAACACCATATATTTT.

The chain recombines TRBV6-6 with TRBJ2-7, with TRBD2 matching 9 bases. The V gene end was trimmed by 5 bases and the J gene end by 7 bases; junction bases not matched to a gene: 12. CDR1 is MNHNY and CDR2 is SVGAGI in the germline V gene (reference sequence). The CDR3 has 15 amino acids. The CDR3 DNA reads TGTGCCAGCAGTCCCGTACGCGGGAGGGCCTCGGAGCAGTACTTC. Translated, it gives CASSPVRGRASEQYF.

The chain combines TRBV7-8 with TRBJ1-5, with D possibly being TRBD1 (6 bases). The CDR3 spans 14 residues. V lost 5 bases and J 4 bases, leaving 12 bases between the germline ends. Germline V gene sequence: CDR1 SGHVS, CDR2 FQNEAQ. Here the CDR3 DNA reads TGTGCCAGCAGCCCCGAACAGGGAAATCAGCCCCAGCATTTT. As protein: CASSPEQGNQPQHF.

This chain links TRBV6-5 with TRBJ2-7, with D unresolved. This CDR3 is built from 13 residues. V was clipped by 2 bases and J by 3 bases, with 8 bases between them. The germline V gene has CDR1 MNHEY and CDR2 SVGAGI. The CDR3 spells CASSYQADYEQYF. The CDR3 coding sequence is TGTGCCAGCAGTTACCAGGCTGACTACGAGCAGTACTTC.

The V gene is TRBV5-5, the J gene TRBJ2-2; weak D call: TRBD1 (5 bases). CDR1 is SGHKS and CDR2 is YYEKEE in the germline V gene (reference sequence). This CDR3 contains 14 residues. Between the trimmed V and J ends, which lost 4 bases and 2 bases, there was a span of 9 bases. The CDR3 sequence: CASSVQVNTGELFF. As DNA, the CDR3 is TGTGCCAGCAGCGTACAGGTCAACACCGGGGAGCTGTTTTTT.

This clone is a singleton in its sample. In nucleotides, the CDR3 is TGTGCCAGCAGTTTATATACAGGGCGCTCCTACGAGCAGTACTTC. Residues: CASSLYTGRSYEQYF. The V call is TRBV28, the J call TRBJ2-7; maybe TRBD1 (6 bases). Germline V gene data show CDR1 as MDHEN and CDR2 as SYDVKM. The CDR3 is 15 amino acids. Trimming pared 1 base from V and 0 bases from J, leaving 10 bases between.

The V call is TRBV15, the J call TRBJ1-2; 8 nucleotides align to TRBD1. CDR3 size: 12 residues. V lost 3 bases, J lost 8 bases, and 2 bases stayed unmatched. In germline, CDR1 is LNHNV, CDR2 YYDKDF (reference sequence). The CDR3 nucleotides read TGTGCCACCAGCAGGCGACAGGGGGGCTACACCTTC. This translates into CATSRRQGGYTF.

V is TRBV28 and J is TRBJ1-5; 11 bases agree with TRBD1. The CDR3 consists of 23 residues. CDR1 and CDR2 (germline): MDHEN, SYDVKM. V was clipped by 6 bases and J by 5 bases; unmatched bases: 30. In nucleotides, the CDR3 is TGTGCCAGCAGAAGCGGTCCGGACAGGGGGCTTTCGTTTAGTAGAGCCCGCGATCAGCCCCAGCATTTT. Translated: CASRSGPDRGLSFSRARDQPQHF. The variable domain in full, with the rest retrieved from reference TRBV28 and TRBJ1-5, is DVKVTQSSRYLVKRTGEKVFLECVQDMDHENMFWYRQDPGLGLRLIYFSYDVKMKEKGDIPEGYSVSREKKERFSLILESASTNQTSMYLCASRSGPDRGLSFSRARDQPQHFGDGTRLSIL.

CDR3 sequence (DNA): TGTGCCAGCAGTTACTCCTGGAGTGAGGACACTGAAGCTTTCTTT. Translating it yields CASSYSWSEDTEAFF. The chain is built from TRBV6-5 and TRBJ1-1, with D uncertain. There are 15 residues in the CDR3. Looked up from germline, CDR1 is MNHEY and CDR2 is SVGAGI. The germline V and J ends were trimmed by 0 bases and 3 bases, with 11 bases remaining between them.

This clone was seen a single time. The rearrangement uses TRBV7-9 and TRBJ2-5; D might be TRBD2 (7 bases). This CDR3 region has 16 residues. Germline lookup yields CDR1 SEHNR and CDR2 FQNEAQ (reference sequence). The germline V and J ends were trimmed by 5 bases and 0 bases, with 16 bases remaining between them. The CDR3, as DNA: TGTGCCAGCAGCGGAGCGGGACAAACGTACCAAGAGACCCAGTACTTC. This sequence encodes CASSGAGQTYQETQYF.

This clone was seen only a few times. The genes are TRBV7-9 and TRBJ1-1; a possible D gene is TRBD1 (5 bases). This CDR3 contains 14 residues. Germline CDR1 SEHNR, CDR2 FQNEAQ (reference sequence). Trimming left V 5 bases short and J 3 bases short, with 13 bases between. CDR3 residues: CASSAPWGDTEAFF. The CDR3 DNA is TGTGCCAGCAGCGCTCCATGGGGGGACACTGAAGCTTTCTTT. The complete variable domain, with remaining parts taken from reference TRBV7-9 and TRBJ1-1, reads DTGVSQNPRHKITKRGQNVTFRCDPISEHNRLYWYRQTLGQGPEFLTYFQNEAQLEKSRLLSDRFSAERPKGSFSTLEIQRTEQGDSAMYLCASSAPWGDTEAFFGQGTRLTVV.

The V gene is TRBV6-1, the J gene TRBJ2-1; TRBD2 aligns across 9 bases. This CDR3 is built from 15 residues. With 6 bases clipped from V and 9 bases from J, the junction kept 12 bases outside the gene matches. Per the germline V gene, CDR1 is MNHNS and CDR2 is SASEGT. CDR3: CASSGGGGRAGEQFF. The CDR3 nucleotides read TGTGCCAGCAGCGGGGGAGGCGGGAGGGCCGGTGAGCAGTTCTTC.

The chain recombines TRBV10-1 with TRBJ2-3; 16 bases agree with TRBD2. The CDR3 is made up of 17 amino acids. V trimming: 6 bases; J trimming: 6 bases; junction bases outside the gene matches: 9. Per the germline V gene, CDR1 is WNHNN and CDR2 is SYGVQD (reference sequence). The DNA for the CDR3 is TGCGCCAGCAGGGGACTAGCGGGAGGGCCTCCCACGGATACGCAGTATTTT. Residues: CASRGLAGGPPTDTQYF.

Comment on this clone: At one end, the junction sequence differs from germline, possibly due to a read error. V gene TRBV7-9 combines with J gene TRBJ1-4; D is unresolved. Germline CDR1 SEHNR, CDR2 FQNEAQ (reference sequence). CDR3 length: 12 residues. CDR3 protein: CSSSRTWEKLFF. The CDR3 DNA is TGTTCCAGCAGCCGCACTTGGGAAAAACTGTTTTTT.

V is TRBV7-9 and J is TRBJ2-2; 13 bases match TRBD2. CDR1 and CDR2 from the germline V gene are SEHNR and FQNEAQ (reference sequence). The CDR3 spans 18 residues. The junction had 7 bases not matched to a gene; V was cut back by 4 bases and J by 2 bases. The DNA of the CDR3 is TGTGCCAGCAGCTCGACGAGGACTAGCGGGAGCAACACCGGGGAGCTGTTTTTT. It specifies CASSSTRTSGSNTGELFF.